The sequence of this TCR beta chain was determined in a study of blood T cell repertoires in COVID-19. For the study at large: The samples span acute and convalescent COVID-19 from the United States, Italy and Spain.

Original data processing: Estimation of nucleated cell counts relied on the amplification of reference gene primers. Sequenced by immunoSEQ multiplex PCR; TCRdb stores in-frame clones only, minus some. The V and J calls and clone size are taken from that table; D and trimming were inferred from the DNA. This repertoire shows some 200,000 clones, roughly nine tenths found once; its top ten account for approximately 12%. CDR3 size: 13 residues. Deletions cut 6 bases from V and 9 bases from J, with 16 bases between. The TCR comes from a woman between 18 and 29 years old who had recovered from COVID-19. The source material was peripheral blood. The rearrangement joins TRBV12-3 or TRBV12-4 to TRBJ2-3, with D tentatively TRBD1 (6 bases). Here the CDR3 reads CASRIKQGSTQYF. The CDR3 DNA sequence: TGTGCCAGCAGGATAAAACAGGGCTCCACGCAGTATTTT.